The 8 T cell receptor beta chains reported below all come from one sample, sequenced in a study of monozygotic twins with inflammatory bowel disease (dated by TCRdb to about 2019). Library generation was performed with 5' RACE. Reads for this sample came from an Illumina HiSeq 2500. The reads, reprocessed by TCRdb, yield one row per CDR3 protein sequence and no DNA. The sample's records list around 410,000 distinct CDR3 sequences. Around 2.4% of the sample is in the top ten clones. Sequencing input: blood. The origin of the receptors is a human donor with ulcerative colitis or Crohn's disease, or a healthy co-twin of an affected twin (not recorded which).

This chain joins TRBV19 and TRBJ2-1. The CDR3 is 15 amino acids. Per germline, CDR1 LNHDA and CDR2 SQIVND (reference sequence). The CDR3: CASSISQSSYNEQFF.

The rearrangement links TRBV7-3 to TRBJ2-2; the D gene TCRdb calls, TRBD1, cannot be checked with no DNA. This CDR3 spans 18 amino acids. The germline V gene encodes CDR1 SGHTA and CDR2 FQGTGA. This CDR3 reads CASSLRPGTGANTGELFF.

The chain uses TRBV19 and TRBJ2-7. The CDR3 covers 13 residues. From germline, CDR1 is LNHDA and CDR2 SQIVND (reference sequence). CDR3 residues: CASSIGWGYEQYF.

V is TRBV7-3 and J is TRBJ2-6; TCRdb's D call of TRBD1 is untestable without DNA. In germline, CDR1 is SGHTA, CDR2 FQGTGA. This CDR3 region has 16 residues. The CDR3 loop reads CASSLPQGAGANVLTF.

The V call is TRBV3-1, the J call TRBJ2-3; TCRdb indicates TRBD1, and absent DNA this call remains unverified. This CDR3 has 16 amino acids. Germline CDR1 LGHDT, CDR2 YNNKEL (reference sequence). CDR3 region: CASSSRRQGRGDTQYF.

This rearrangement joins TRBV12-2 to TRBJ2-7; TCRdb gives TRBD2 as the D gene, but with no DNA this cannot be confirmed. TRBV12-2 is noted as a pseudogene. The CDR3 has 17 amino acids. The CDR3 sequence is CASRLVVSSGLTYEQYF.

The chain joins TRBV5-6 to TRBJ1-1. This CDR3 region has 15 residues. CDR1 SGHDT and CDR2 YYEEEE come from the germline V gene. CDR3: CASSLVGNHWFEAFF. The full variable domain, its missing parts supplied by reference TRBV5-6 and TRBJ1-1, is DAGVTQSPTHLIKTRGQQVTLRCSPKSGHDTVSWYQQALGQGPQFIFQYYEEEERQRGNFPDRFSGHQFPNYSSELNVNALLLGDSALYLCASSLVGNHWFEAFFGQGTRLTVV.

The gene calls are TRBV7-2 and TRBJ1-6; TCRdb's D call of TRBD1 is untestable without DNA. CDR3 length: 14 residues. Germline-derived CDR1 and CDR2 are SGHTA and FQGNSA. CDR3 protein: CASSFYGQGSPLHF.